The 21 T cell receptor beta chains given below trace back to one sample, sequenced in a study of T-cell reconstitution after alpha-beta-depleted transplantation in children. The library targeted TCRbeta and was prepared with unique molecular identifiers. TCRdb reprocessed the PCR reads with MiXCR, giving one entry per CDR3 protein. This sample carries tens of thousands of distinct CDR3 sequences, roughly a sixth of them seen once, and the ten largest clones take around 20%. The sequencing used PBMCs, mostly from graft donor cells, collected 180 days after TCRalphabeta/CD19-depleted stem cell transplant. These receptors were obtained from a male patient between 2 and 10 years old who had a stem cell transplant for acute lymphoblastic leukemia, so the T cells may come from the graft donor.

Notes on this clonotype: The junction does not match germline at one end; this may be a read error. The rearrangement joins TRBV25-1 to TRBJ2-3; D possibly corresponds to TRBD2 (6 bases). The length of the CDR3 is 15 residues. The germline V gene encodes CDR1 MGHDK and CDR2 SYGVNS. The CDR3 DNA sequence: TGTGCCAGCAGTGAATTGTCCGGGGGTCTTCATACGCGGTATTTT. Translated: CASSELSGGLHTRYF.

V usage is TRBV12-3 or TRBV12-4 and J usage is TRBJ2-1; 7 nucleotides match TRBD1. V lost 7 bases and J lost 4; bases outside the gene matches: 7. This CDR3 has 14 residues. The DNA for the CDR3 is TGTGCCAGCACCCGAAGACAGGGATACAATGAGCAGTTCTTC. Protein: CASTRRQGYNEQFF.

This clonotype was seen a handful of times. The chain recombines TRBV7-2 with TRBJ1-1; D not certain. The V and J ends lost 5 bases and 0 bases respectively, with 16 bases between them. This CDR3 spans 16 amino acids. Germline-derived CDR1 and CDR2 are SGHTA and FQGNSA. CDR3 sequence: CASSPAGYQLNTEAFF. As DNA, the CDR3 is TGTGCCAGCAGCCCAGCAGGATACCAATTGAACACTGAAGCTTTCTTT.

This clonotype appeared a few times. This chain uses TRBV7-2 with TRBJ2-3; 13 bases fit TRBD2. V was clipped by 2 bases and J by 4 bases; unmatched bases: 6. CDR1 and CDR2 (germline): SGHTA, FQGNSA. This CDR3 contains 17 residues. CDR3 bases: TGTGCCAGCAGCTTAACTAGCGGGGGGGTTGGGGCAGATACGCAGTATTTT. Translated, it gives CASSLTSGGVGADTQYF.

V usage is TRBV28 and J usage is TRBJ2-3, with TRBD2 matching over 11 bases. The germline V gene has CDR1 MDHEN and CDR2 SYDVKM. The CDR3 has 16 residues. With 5 bases clipped from V and 6 bases from J, the junction kept 10 bases outside the gene matches. The CDR3 DNA sequence: TGTGCCAGCAGTGCCCTCCTAGCGGGGGGACGCGATACGCAGTATTTT. Its protein is CASSALLAGGRDTQYF. Full variable domain (rest looked up from reference TRBV28 and TRBJ2-3): DVKVTQSSRYLVKRTGEKVFLECVQDMDHENMFWYRQDPGLGLRLIYFSYDVKMKEKGDIPEGYSVSREKKERFSLILESASTNQTSMYLCASSALLAGGRDTQYFGPGTRLTVL.

This clonotype has a handful of counts. The CDR3 reads CSARARGNTIYF. CDR3 nucleotide sequence: TGCAGTGCTAGGGCCAGGGGTAACACCATATATTTT. V is TRBV20-1 and J is TRBJ1-3, with D possibly matching TRBD1 (6 bases). The CDR3 is made up of 12 amino acids. CDR1 DFQATT and CDR2 SNEGSKA come from the germline V gene (reference sequence). V lost 3 bases to trimming and J lost 7 bases, with 10 bases between them.

The V call is TRBV5-1, the J call TRBJ1-1; the D gene is possibly TRBD1 (5 bases). The CDR3 spans 14 residues. The V gene lost 5 bases and the J gene lost 1 base, with 12 bases spanning the gap. CDR1 is SGHRS, CDR2 YFSETQ, per germline. CDR3 sequence reads: CASSPGPSNTEAFF. The CDR3 nucleotides are TGCGCCAGCAGTCCGGGACCCTCGAACACTGAAGCTTTCTTT.

The chain joins TRBV6-5 to TRBJ2-3, with D unresolved. The CDR3 runs 14 residues. Trimming stripped 4 bases from V and 4 bases from J, with 12 bases between. Germline V gene data show CDR1 as MNHEY and CDR2 as SVGAGI. This CDR3 is CASSSAVIADTQYF. CDR3 in DNA: TGTGCCAGCAGTTCGGCGGTCATCGCAGATACGCAGTATTTT.

This clonotype has at least ten counts. The gene calls are TRBV6-2 or TRBV6-3 and TRBJ2-1; D assignment may be TRBD1 or TRBD2 (6 bases each). Germline V gene sequence: CDR1 MNHEY, CDR2 SVGEGT. The length of the CDR3 is 14 residues. V was shortened by 2 bases and J by 5 bases, with 10 bases between the two germline ends. The CDR3 nucleotides are TGTGCCAGCAGTTACCGGGGGCGAGACAATGAGCAGTTCTTC. Its translation: CASSYRGRDNEQFF.

This clonotype appeared a single time. Relative to the germline gene, one junction end is altered; a read error may explain this. V and J are TRBV2 and TRBJ1-5, with TRBD1 identical over 10 bases. CDR1 is SNHLY and CDR2 is FYNNEI in the germline V gene. This CDR3 is built from 18 residues. CDR3 nucleotides: TGTGCCCGCAGTTCCCCGGTTCGACAGGGGGCGTCTAATCAGCCCCAGCATTTT. Amino acids: CARSSPVRQGASNQPQHF.

A remark on this clonotype: A read error may produce the germline difference seen at one junction end. This chain uses TRBV6-1 with TRBJ2-2, with D perhaps matching TRBD1 (6 bases). Germline CDR1 MNHNS, CDR2 SASEGT. This CDR3 contains 13 residues. This chain's CDR3 is CVSTGQNTGELFF. Written as DNA, the CDR3 is TGTGTCAGCACGGGACAGAACACCGGGGAGCTGTTTTTT.

This clonotype has a handful of counts. The chain uses TRBV12-3 or TRBV12-4 and TRBJ2-5; D is ambiguous. V was cut by 8 bases and J by 5 bases, with 15 bases left in between. CDR3 length equals 13 residues. CDR3: CASGEGSAETQYF. The CDR3, as DNA: TGTGCCAGCGGGGAAGGGTCCGCCGAGACCCAGTACTTC.

This clonotype was counted a few times. The chain carries TRBV20-1 and TRBJ2-7, with 7 bases that match TRBD1. The CDR3 is 13 amino acids. After removal of 1 base from V and 5 bases from J, the junction contained 5 bases not matched to a gene. CDR1 and CDR2 (germline): DFQATT, SNEGSKA (reference sequence). The CDR3 here is CSARGQGVNEQYF. CDR3 bases: TGCAGTGCTAGAGGACAGGGAGTTAACGAGCAGTACTTC.

This clonotype showed up just a few times. The chain combines TRBV9 with TRBJ2-1; the match to TRBD2 covers 8 bases. CDR3 length equals 16 residues. The germline V gene has CDR1 SGDLS and CDR2 YYNGEE. V trimming: 0 bases; J trimming: 5 bases; junction bases outside the gene matches: 7. CDR3 coding DNA: TGTGCCAGCAGCGTAGCTCTCAGCGGGGGAGACAATGAGCAGTTCTTC. Its translation is CASSVALSGGDNEQFF.

The chain carries TRBV20-1 and TRBJ2-7; a weak D match, TRBD2 (6 bases). Germline values: CDR1 DFQATT, CDR2 SNEGSKA (reference sequence). Trimming removed 5 bases at V and 0 bases at J, with 17 bases between. CDR3 length: 15 residues. CDR3 DNA: TGCAGTGCTGGACCCGACGGGAGTAGCTCCTACGAGCAGTACTTC. Translating gives CSAGPDGSSSYEQYF.

This clonotype was counted ten times or more. The chain carries TRBV20-1 and TRBJ2-7; unclear D gene. This CDR3 comprises 12 residues. Germline V gives CDR1 DFQATT, CDR2 SNEGSKA (reference sequence). V was clipped by 4 bases and J by 0 bases, with 7 bases between them. In DNA form, the CDR3 reads TGCAGTGCTATCAGGACCTCCTACGAGCAGTACTTC. Translating it yields CSAIRTSYEQYF.

This clonotype is medium-sized in the sample. The chain carries TRBV12-3 or TRBV12-4 and TRBJ2-7, with D maybe TRBD1 (6 bases). The CDR3 extends over 12 amino acids. V was shortened by 7 bases and J by 6 bases, with 13 bases between the two germline ends. CDR3 sequence: CASTGQIGEQYF. CDR3 DNA sequence: TGTGCCAGCACCGGACAGATTGGCGAGCAGTACTTC.

This clonotype was counted only a few times. CDR3 nucleotides: TGTGCCAGCAGCTTAGTAGGAGGCGGTCGGTTCTCCTACGAGCAGTACTTC. Its translation is CASSLVGGGRFSYEQYF. The chain carries TRBV7-6 and TRBJ2-7; possibly TRBD2 for D (5 bases). V gave up 1 base and J gave up 0 bases, with 16 bases separating them. This CDR3 region has 17 residues. The germline gives CDR1 SGHVS, CDR2 FNYEAQ.

This clonotype was recorded at least ten times. The CDR3 DNA reads as TGCGCCAGCAGCTTGGCGCGGTATGGAGATACGCAGTATTTT. Its protein is CASSLARYGDTQYF. This chain uses TRBV5-1 with TRBJ2-3, with D uncertain. The V gene's germline CDR1 is SGHRS and CDR2 YFSETQ. The CDR3 sequence is 14 residues long. Trimming removed 0 bases from V and 5 bases from J, with 10 bases in between.

This clonotype showed up just a few times. V usage is TRBV20-1 and J usage is TRBJ2-5; the D gene is possibly TRBD1 (8 bases). Germline values: CDR1 DFQATT, CDR2 SNEGSKA (reference sequence). The V end was cut by 4 bases, the J end by 5 bases, with 11 bases between. This CDR3 is 12 amino acids long. The DNA of the CDR3 is TGCAGTGCTACACAGGGGGGGGAGACCCAGTACTTC. Its protein product is CSATQGGETQYF.

This clonotype turned up a few times. The chain carries TRBV12-3 or TRBV12-4 and TRBJ1-4, with 10 bases fitting TRBD1. The J segment lost 5 bases and the V segment lost 3 bases, leaving 18 bases of the junction unmatched. The CDR3 is made up of 20 amino acids. The CDR3, as DNA: TGTGCCAGCAGTTTCTTTCAGATCCCGGGACAGGGGCGCAAGAATGAAAAACTGTTTTTT. Protein sequence: CASSFFQIPGQGRKNEKLFF.